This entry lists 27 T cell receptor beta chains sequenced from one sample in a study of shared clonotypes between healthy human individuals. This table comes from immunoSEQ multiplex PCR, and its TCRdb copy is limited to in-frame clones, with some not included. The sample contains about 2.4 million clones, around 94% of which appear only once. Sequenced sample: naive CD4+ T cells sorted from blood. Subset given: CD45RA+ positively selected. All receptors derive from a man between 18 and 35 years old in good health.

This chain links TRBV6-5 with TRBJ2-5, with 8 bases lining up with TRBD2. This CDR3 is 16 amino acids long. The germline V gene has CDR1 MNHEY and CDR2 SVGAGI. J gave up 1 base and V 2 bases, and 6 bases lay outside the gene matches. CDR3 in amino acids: CASSYDSGIGQETQYF. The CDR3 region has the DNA TGTGCCAGCAGTTACGATAGCGGGATCGGCCAAGAGACCCAGTACTTC.

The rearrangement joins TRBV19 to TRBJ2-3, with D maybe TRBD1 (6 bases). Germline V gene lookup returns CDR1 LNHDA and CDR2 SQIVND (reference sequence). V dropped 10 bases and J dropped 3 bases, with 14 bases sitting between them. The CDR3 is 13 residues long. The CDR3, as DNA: TGTGCCACCCACCCGCAGGGGACAGATACGCAGTATTTT. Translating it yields CATHPQGTDTQYF.

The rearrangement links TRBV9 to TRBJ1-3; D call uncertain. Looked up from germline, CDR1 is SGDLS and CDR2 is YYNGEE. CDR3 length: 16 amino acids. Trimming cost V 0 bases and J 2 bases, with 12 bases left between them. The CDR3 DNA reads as TGTGCCAGCAGCGTAGCTGGCCAAGGCCCTGGAAACACCATATATTTT. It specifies CASSVAGQGPGNTIYF. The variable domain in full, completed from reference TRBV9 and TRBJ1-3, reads DSGVTQTPKHLITATGQRVTLRCSPRSGDLSVYWYQQSLDQGLQFLIQYYNGEERAKGNILERFSAQQFPDLHSELNLSSLELGDSALYFCASSVAGQGPGNTIYFGEGSWLTVV.

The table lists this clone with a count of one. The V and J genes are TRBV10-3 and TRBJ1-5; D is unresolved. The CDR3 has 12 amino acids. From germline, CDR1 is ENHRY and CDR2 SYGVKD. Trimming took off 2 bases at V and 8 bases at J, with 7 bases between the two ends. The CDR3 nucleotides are TGTGCCATCAGTGAGGGGTTGGAGCCCCAGCATTTT. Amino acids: CAISEGLEPQHF.

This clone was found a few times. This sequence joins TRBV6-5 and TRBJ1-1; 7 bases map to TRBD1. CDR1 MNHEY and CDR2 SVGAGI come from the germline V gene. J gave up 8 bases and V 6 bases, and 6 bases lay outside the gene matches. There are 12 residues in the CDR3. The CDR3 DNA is TGTGCCAGCAGACGCGGGACAGAAGAAGCTTTCTTT. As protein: CASRRGTEEAFF.

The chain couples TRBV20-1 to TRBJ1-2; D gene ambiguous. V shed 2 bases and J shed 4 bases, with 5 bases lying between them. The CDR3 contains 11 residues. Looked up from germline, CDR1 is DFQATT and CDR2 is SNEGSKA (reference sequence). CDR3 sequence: CSARQLYGYTF. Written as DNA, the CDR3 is TGCAGTGCTAGACAGCTCTATGGCTACACCTTC.

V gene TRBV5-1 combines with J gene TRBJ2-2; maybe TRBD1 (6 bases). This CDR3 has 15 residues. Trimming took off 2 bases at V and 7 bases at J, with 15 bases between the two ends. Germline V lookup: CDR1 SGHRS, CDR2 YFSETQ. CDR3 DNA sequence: TGCGCCAGCAGCTTCGAGCCGGGACATGACGGGGAGCTGTTTTTT. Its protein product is CASSFEPGHDGELFF.

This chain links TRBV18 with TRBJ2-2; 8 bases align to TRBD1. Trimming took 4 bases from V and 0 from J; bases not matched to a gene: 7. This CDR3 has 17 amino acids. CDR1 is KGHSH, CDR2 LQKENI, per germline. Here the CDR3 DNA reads TGTGCCAGCTCACTCTGGGACAGGTTCACGAACACCGGGGAGCTGTTTTTT. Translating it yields CASSLWDRFTNTGELFF.

CDR3 DNA: TGTGCCAGCTCACCAGGAACGGGACAGGGCGCCCCAGTCAACGAGCAGTACTTC. Amino acids: CASSPGTGQGAPVNEQYF. V usage is TRBV18 and J usage is TRBJ2-7; 9 bases fit TRBD1. V dropped 2 bases and J dropped 5; count of bases not matched to a gene: 16. The CDR3 runs 18 residues. Germline assignment: CDR1 KGHSH and CDR2 LQKENI.

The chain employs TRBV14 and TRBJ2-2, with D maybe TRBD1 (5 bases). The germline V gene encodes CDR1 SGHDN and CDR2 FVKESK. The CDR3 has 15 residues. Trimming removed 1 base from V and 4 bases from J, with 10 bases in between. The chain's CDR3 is CASSQAGTGTGELFF. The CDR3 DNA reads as TGTGCCAGCAGCCAAGCAGGAACAGGCACCGGGGAGCTGTTTTTT.

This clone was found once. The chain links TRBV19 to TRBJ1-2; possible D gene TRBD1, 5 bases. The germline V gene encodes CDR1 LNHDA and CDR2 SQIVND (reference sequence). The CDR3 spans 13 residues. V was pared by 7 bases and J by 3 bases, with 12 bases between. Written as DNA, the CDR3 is TGTGCCAGTAATGGAGACAGCTACTATGGCTACACCTTC. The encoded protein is CASNGDSYYGYTF.

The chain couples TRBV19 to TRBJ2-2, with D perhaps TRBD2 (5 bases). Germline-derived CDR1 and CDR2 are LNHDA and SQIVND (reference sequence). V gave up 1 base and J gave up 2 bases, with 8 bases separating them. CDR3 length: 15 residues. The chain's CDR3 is CASSIGTSNTGELFF. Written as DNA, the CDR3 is TGTGCCAGTAGTATAGGGACTTCCAACACCGGGGAGCTGTTTTTT.

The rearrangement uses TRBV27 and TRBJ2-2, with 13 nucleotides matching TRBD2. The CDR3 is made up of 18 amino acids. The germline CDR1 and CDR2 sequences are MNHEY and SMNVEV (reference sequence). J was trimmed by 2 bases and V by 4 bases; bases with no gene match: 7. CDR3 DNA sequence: TGTGCCAGCAGTTCACAGACTAGCGGGGGGATTAACACCGGGGAGCTGTTTTTT. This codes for CASSSQTSGGINTGELFF.

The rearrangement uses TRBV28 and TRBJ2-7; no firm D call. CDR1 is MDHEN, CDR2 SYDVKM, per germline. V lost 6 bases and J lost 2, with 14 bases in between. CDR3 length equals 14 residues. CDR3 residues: CASRANAITYEQYF. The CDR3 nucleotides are TGTGCCAGCAGGGCAAACGCCATCACCTACGAGCAGTACTTC.

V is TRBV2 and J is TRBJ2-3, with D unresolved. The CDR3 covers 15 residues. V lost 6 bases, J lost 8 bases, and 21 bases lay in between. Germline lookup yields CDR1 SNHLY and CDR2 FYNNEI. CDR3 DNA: TGTGCCAGCAGCCAAACTTTTAGGGTGATGGGTACGCAGTATTTT. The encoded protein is CASSQTFRVMGTQYF.

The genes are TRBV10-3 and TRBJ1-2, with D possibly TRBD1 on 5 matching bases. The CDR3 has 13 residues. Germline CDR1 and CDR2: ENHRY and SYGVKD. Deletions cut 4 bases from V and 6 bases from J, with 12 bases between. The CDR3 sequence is CAISAREANGYTF. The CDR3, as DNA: TGTGCCATCAGTGCCAGGGAGGCGAATGGCTACACCTTC.

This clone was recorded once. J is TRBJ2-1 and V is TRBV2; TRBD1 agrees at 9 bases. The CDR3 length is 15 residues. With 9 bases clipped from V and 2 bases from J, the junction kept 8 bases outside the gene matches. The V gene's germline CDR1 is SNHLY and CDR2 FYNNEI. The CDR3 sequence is CASYPRDRAYNEQFF. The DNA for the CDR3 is TGTGCCAGTTACCCTCGGGACAGGGCCTACAATGAGCAGTTCTTC.

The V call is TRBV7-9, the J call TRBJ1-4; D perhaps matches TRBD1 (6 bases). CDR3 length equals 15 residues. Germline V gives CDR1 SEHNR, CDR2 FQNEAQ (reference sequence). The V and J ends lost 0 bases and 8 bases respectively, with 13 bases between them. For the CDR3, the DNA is TGTGCCAGCAGCTTAGCACAGGGTGGGAGAGAAAAACTGTTTTTT. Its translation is CASSLAQGGREKLFF.

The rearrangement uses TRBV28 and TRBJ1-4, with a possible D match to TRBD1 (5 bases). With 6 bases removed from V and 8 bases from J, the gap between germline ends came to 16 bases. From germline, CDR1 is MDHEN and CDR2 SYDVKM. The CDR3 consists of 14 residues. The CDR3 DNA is TGTGCCAGCAGAGATCAGGGACTTAGGGAAAAACTGTTTTTT. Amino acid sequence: CASRDQGLREKLFF.

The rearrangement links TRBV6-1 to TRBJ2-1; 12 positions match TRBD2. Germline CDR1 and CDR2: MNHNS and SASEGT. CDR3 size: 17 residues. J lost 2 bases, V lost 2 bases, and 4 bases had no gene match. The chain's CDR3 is CASSELAGGLPYNEQFF. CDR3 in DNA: TGTGCCAGCAGTGAACTAGCGGGGGGGTTACCCTACAATGAGCAGTTCTTC.

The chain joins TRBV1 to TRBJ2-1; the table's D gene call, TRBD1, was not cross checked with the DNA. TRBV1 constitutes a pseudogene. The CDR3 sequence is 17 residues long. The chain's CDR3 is CTSSQSPRDRGVNEQFF. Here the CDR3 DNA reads TGCACCAGCAGCCAAAGTCCGCGGGACAGGGGGGTCAATGAGCAGTTCTTC.

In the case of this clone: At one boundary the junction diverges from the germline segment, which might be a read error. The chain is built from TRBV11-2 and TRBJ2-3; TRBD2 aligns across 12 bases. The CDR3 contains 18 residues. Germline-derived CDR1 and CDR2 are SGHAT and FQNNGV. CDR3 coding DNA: TGTGCCAGCAGCCTAGAAGGACGACTAGCGGGAGAGCCAGATACGCAGTATTTT. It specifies CASSLEGRLAGEPDTQYF.

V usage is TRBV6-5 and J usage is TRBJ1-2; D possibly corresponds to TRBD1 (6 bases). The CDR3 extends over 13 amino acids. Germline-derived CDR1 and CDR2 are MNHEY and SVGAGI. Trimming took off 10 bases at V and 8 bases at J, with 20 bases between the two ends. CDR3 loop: CATLRGGDIGYTF. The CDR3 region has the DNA TGTGCCACCCTGAGGGGGGGGGACATCGGCTACACCTTC.

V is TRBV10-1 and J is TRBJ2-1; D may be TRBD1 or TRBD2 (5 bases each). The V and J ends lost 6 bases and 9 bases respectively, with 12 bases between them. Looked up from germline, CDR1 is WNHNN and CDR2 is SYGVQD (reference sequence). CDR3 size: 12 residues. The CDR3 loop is CASSVKGSEQFF. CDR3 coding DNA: TGCGCCAGCAGCGTAAAGGGGAGTGAGCAGTTCTTC.

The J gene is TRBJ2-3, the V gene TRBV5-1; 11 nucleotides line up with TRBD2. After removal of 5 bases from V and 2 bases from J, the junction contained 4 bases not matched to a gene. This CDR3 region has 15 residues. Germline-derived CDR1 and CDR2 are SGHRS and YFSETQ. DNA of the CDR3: TGCGCCAGCAGGATAGCGGGGGGGTACACAGATACGCAGTATTTT. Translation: CASRIAGGYTDTQYF.

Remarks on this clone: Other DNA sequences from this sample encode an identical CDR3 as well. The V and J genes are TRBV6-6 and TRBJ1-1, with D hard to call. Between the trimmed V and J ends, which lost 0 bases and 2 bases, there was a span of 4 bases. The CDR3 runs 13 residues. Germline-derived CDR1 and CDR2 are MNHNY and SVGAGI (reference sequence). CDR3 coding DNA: TGTGCCAGCAGTTACTCTTCAAACACTGAAGCTTTCTTT. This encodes CASSYSSNTEAFF.

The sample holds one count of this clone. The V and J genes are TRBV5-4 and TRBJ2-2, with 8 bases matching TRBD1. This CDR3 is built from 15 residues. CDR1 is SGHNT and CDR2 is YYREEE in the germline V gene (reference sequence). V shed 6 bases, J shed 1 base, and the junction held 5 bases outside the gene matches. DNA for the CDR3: TGTGCCAGCACAACTGGACAGGGGAACACCGGGGAGCTGTTTTTT. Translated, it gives CASTTGQGNTGELFF.